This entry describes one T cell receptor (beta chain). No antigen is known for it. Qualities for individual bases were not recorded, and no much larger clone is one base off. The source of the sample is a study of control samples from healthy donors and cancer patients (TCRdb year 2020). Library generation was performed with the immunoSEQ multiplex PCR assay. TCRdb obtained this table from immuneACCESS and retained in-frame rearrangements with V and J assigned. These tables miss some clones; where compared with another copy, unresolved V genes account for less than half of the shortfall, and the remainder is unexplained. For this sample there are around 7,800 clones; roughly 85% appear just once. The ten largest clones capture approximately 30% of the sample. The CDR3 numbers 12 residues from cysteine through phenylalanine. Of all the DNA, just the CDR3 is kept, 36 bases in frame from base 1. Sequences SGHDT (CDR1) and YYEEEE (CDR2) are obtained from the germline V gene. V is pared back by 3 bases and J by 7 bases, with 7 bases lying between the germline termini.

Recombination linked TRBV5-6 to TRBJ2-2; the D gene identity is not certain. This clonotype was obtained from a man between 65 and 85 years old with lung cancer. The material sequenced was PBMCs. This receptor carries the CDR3 CASSWNDGELFF. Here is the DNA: TGTGCCAGCAGCTGGAATGACGGGGAGCTGTTTTTT.